Listed here are 28 T cell receptor beta chains from one sample, sequenced in a study of T cells in women clearing cervical HPV infection. Generated by immunoSEQ multiplex PCR, the TCRdb table keeps only in-frame clones and is missing some. Its table lists 45,000 to 55,000 clones. The sequencing sample was made of blood buffy coat. The receptor source for this set is a woman aged 18 to 75 with a cervical HPV16 infection that either progressed to CIN3+ or cleared (not recorded which).

Concerning this clone: The read ends 3 residues before the CDR3 terminus; that terminus is restored from the germline J gene. This chain joins TRBV7-2 and TRBJ2-7, with D maybe TRBD2 (5 bases). Trimming took 4 bases from V and 5 from J, leaving 12 bases between them. The CDR3 has 13 amino acids. Germline V gene sequence: CDR1 SGHTA, CDR2 FQGNSA. The CDR3 loop reads CASSSPLVDEQYF. CDR3 DNA (partial): TGTGCCAGCAGCTCACCACTAGTTGACGAG. The entire variable domain, with the rest obtained from reference TRBV7-2 and TRBJ2-7, is as follows: GAGVSQSPSNKVTEKGKDVELRCDPISGHTALYWYRQSLGQGLEFLIYFQGNSAPDKSGLPSDRFSAERTGGSVSTLTIQRTQQEDSAVYLCASSSPLVDEQYFGPGTRLTVT.

Turning to this clone: The read comes to an end 3 residues before the CDR3 does, leaving the germline J gene to fill in the end. This chain joins TRBV6-2 or TRBV6-3 and TRBJ2-1; TRBD2 is a possible D gene (5 bases). V lost 5 bases to trimming and J lost 9 bases, with 20 bases between them. Per germline, CDR1 MNHEY and CDR2 SVGEGT. The CDR3 spans 15 residues. CDR3 protein: CASSPSPTPGGEQFF. CDR3 DNA, as far as it was read: TGTGCCAGCAGTCCATCCCCGACTCCCGGAGGTGAG.

In the case of this clone: The read halts 3 residues ahead of the CDR3 end, with the missing end drawn from the germline J gene. The rearrangement uses TRBV29-1 and TRBJ1-1, with D unclear. Germline values: CDR1 SQVTM, CDR2 ANQGSEA. V lost 2 bases to trimming and J lost 5 bases, with 9 bases between them. This CDR3 has 12 residues. CDR3 DNA, as far as it was read: TGCAGCGTTGAATTGAAGGTAACTGAA. Amino acids: CSVELKVTE. The whole CDR3 sequence reads CSVELKVTEAFF.

In the case of this clone: The CDR3 extends 3 residues past the end of the read, so its final part is completed from the germline J gene. V usage is TRBV19 and J usage is TRBJ1-2; TRBD1 is a possible D gene (6 bases). The CDR3 has 15 residues. Germline CDR1 and CDR2: LNHDA and SQIVND (reference sequence). Trimming took off 2 bases at V and 6 bases at J, with 16 bases between the two ends. The CDR3 DNA, read in part, is TGTGCCAGTAGTATAACTCCGGGACATTTGGATGGC. Encoded protein: CASSITPGHLDG. The CDR3 as a whole reads CASSITPGHLDGYTF.

In regard to this clone: The read ends 3 residues early relative to the CDR3; the germline J gene fills the gap. The chain uses TRBV30 and TRBJ2-1; 12 nucleotides agree with TRBD2. The CDR3 covers 16 residues. V was clipped by 5 bases and J by 5 bases; unmatched bases: 10. Looked up from germline, CDR1 is GTSNPN and CDR2 is SVGIG (reference sequence). CDR3 DNA, as far as it was read: TGTGCCTGGGGCGATTCTAGCGGGGGGGAGGACAATGAG. Translating it yields CAWGDSSGGEDNE. The full CDR3 sequence reads CAWGDSSGGEDNEQFF.

The covered CDR3 bases are TGTGCCTGGAGTTCCGGGGAGGAAAAA. Protein sequence: CAWSSGEEK. In full, the CDR3 reads CAWSSGEEKLFF. The V gene is TRBV30, the J gene TRBJ1-4; no clear D gene. The CDR3 end falls 3 residues outside the read, so it is completed with the germline J gene. This CDR3 is 12 amino acids long. Trimming shortened V by 2 bases and J by 8 bases, and 9 bases separated the two germline ends. CDR1 is GTSNPN and CDR2 is SVGIG in the germline V gene (reference sequence). The full variable domain, rest sourced from reference TRBV30 and TRBJ1-4, is SQTIHQWPATLVQPVGSPLSLECTVEGTSNPNLYWYRQAAGRGLQLLFYSVGIGQISSEVPQNLSASRPQDRQFILSSKKLLLSDSGFYLCAWSSGEEKLFFGSGTQLSVL.

With respect to this clone: Read data end 3 residues before the CDR3 end; the end is taken from the germline J gene. The J gene is TRBJ2-3, the V gene TRBV5-4, with a weak D call TRBD2 (6 bases). The germline V gene has CDR1 SGHNT and CDR2 YYREEE (reference sequence). The CDR3 loop spans 14 amino acids. The sequenced part of the CDR3 DNA is TGTGCCAGCTGTATAGGAGGGGAACAAGAGACG. As protein: CASCIGGEQET. The whole CDR3 reads CASCIGGEQETQYF.

Note on this clone: The sequenced fragment ends 3 residues before the CDR3 boundary, so the rest is inferred from the germline J gene. V usage is TRBV5-1 and J usage is TRBJ2-3, with 8 bases that match TRBD2. The CDR3 is 14 amino acids. Germline V gene lookup returns CDR1 SGHRS and CDR2 YFSETQ. Germline trimming cut 5 bases from V and 0 bases from J; bases unmatched to any gene: 2. CDR3 DNA, as far as it was read: TGCGCCAGCAGTGCGGGGGGAAGCACAGATACG. This encodes CASSAGGSTDT. The entire CDR3 sequence reads CASSAGGSTDTQYF.

On this clone: The sequenced fragment ends 3 residues before the CDR3 boundary, so the rest is inferred from the germline J gene. This sequence joins TRBV19 and TRBJ2-2, with 9 bases that match TRBD1. The germline V gene has CDR1 LNHDA and CDR2 SQIVND (reference sequence). V was clipped by 6 bases and J by 1 base; unmatched bases: 6. The length of the CDR3 is 16 residues. CDR3 region: CASRIQGAVNTGELFF. The CDR3 DNA, read in part, is TGTGCCAGTAGGATACAGGGGGCGGTGAACACCGGGGAG.

As regards this clone: The read terminates 3 residues before the CDR3 end, so the remaining end is supplied by the germline J gene. This chain uses TRBV12-3 or TRBV12-4 with TRBJ2-7, with 8 positions matching TRBD1. The CDR3 has 14 amino acids. Trimming took 10 bases from V and 2 from J; bases not matched to a gene: 10. The CDR3 bases that were read are TGTGCCACCACCGTCGGGACAGGTACCTACGAG. Translating it yields CATTVGTGTYE. The CDR3 as a whole reads CATTVGTGTYEQYF.

Concerning this clone: The read comes to an end 3 residues before the CDR3 does, leaving the germline J gene to fill in the end. This chain links TRBV2 with TRBJ2-3; TRBD1 matches at 9 bases. The CDR3 has 15 residues. Germline V lookup: CDR1 SNHLY, CDR2 FYNNEI. The trim removed 6 bases at V and 4 bases at J, leaving 8 bases unmatched. The sequenced CDR3 bases are TGTGCCAGCAGGGTACAGGGGGCGCGCGCAGATACG. Translation gives CASRVQGARADT. The full CDR3 protein reads CASRVQGARADTQYF.

Comment on this clone: The CDR3 end is not reached by the read, which stops 3 residues before it; the germline J gene fills it in. The J gene is TRBJ2-7, the V gene TRBV2, with unresolved D. Germline V gene sequence: CDR1 SNHLY, CDR2 FYNNEI. The CDR3 spans 14 residues. V was pared by 7 bases and J by 5 bases, with 18 bases between. The CDR3 reads CASTKDRVFDEQYF. CDR3 bases read: TGTGCCAGCACGAAGGATAGGGTCTTCGACGAG.

Details on this clone: Coverage ceases 3 residues before the CDR3 finishes, and the germline J gene fills in the end. This chain connects TRBV11-3 to TRBJ2-1; TRBD2 aligns across 7 bases. Germline V lookup: CDR1 SGHNT, CDR2 YENEEA. Trimming removed 0 bases from V and 3 bases from J; junction bases left unmatched: 2. The CDR3 has 15 residues. The sequenced CDR3 bases are TGTGCCAGCAGCTTAGAGGGCGGGGGCTACAATGAG. Translating it yields CASSLEGGGYNE. The whole CDR3 sequence reads CASSLEGGGYNEQFF. The full variable domain, its missing parts supplied by reference TRBV11-3 and TRBJ2-1, is EAGVVQSPRYKIIEKKQPVAFWCNPISGHNTLYWYLQNLGQGPELLIRYENEEAVDDSQLPKDRFSAERLKGVDSTLKIQPAELGDSAVYLCASSLEGGGYNEQFFGPGTRLTVL.

Notes on this clone: The read ends 3 residues shy of where the CDR3 ends; the end is completed using the germline J gene. The chain joins TRBV5-1 to TRBJ2-3, with 9 bases matching TRBD1. CDR3 size: 16 residues. The trim removed 2 bases at V and 3 bases at J, leaving 7 bases unmatched. Germline V gene sequence: CDR1 SGHRS, CDR2 YFSETQ. CDR3 amino acids: CASSFGEQGATDTQYF. CDR3 bases read: TGCGCCAGCAGCTTTGGGGAACAGGGGGCAACAGATACG.

A word on this clone: The read terminates 3 residues before the CDR3 end, so the remaining end is supplied by the germline J gene. This chain uses TRBV20-1 with TRBJ1-2; the match to TRBD1 covers 10 bases. This CDR3 has 11 residues. Trimming took 8 bases from V and 7 from J; bases not matched to a gene: 4. Germline CDR1 is DFQATT and CDR2 is SNEGSKA (reference sequence). This CDR3 is CSPWTGGGYTF. The part of the CDR3 DNA that was read is TGCAGTCCATGGACAGGGGGTGGC.

A word on this clone: The read falls 3 residues short of the CDR3 end, and the missing part is taken from the germline J gene. V is TRBV5-1 and J is TRBJ2-2; possibly TRBD1 for D (6 bases). The CDR3 has 14 residues. Germline V gene lookup returns CDR1 SGHRS and CDR2 YFSETQ. V was pared by 3 bases and J by 5 bases, with 11 bases between. CDR3: CASSSVQGTGELFF. The CDR3 bases that were read are TGCGCCAGCAGCTCGGTCCAGGGGACCGGGGAG.

Worth noting for this clone: The sequenced fragment ends 3 residues before the CDR3 boundary, so the rest is inferred from the germline J gene. The chain carries TRBV5-1 and TRBJ1-2; 7 bases fit TRBD1. The CDR3 has 13 amino acids. Germline V gene lookup returns CDR1 SGHRS and CDR2 YFSETQ. After removal of 3 bases from V and 7 bases from J, the junction contained 6 bases not matched to a gene. CDR3: CASSWDRRSGYTF. CDR3 DNA, as far as it was read: TGCGCCAGCAGCTGGGACAGACGTAGTGGC.

Comments on this clone: The read ends 3 residues before the CDR3 terminus; that terminus is restored from the germline J gene. The rearrangement joins TRBV5-1 to TRBJ1-3; tentatively, D is TRBD1 (5 bases). This CDR3 has 15 residues. Trimming stripped 4 bases from V and 0 bases from J, with 11 bases between. Looked up from germline, CDR1 is SGHRS and CDR2 is YFSETQ. The CDR3: CASSPTGRSGNTIYF. The DNA read from the CDR3 is TGCGCCAGCAGCCCAACAGGCCGCTCTGGAAACACC. The full variable domain, with the rest looked up from reference TRBV5-1 and TRBJ1-3, is KAGVTQTPRYLIKTRGQQVTLSCSPISGHRSVSWYQQTPGQGLQFLFEYFSETQRNKGNFPGRFSGRQFSNSRSEMNVSTLELGDSALYLCASSPTGRSGNTIYFGEGSWLTVV.

Regarding this clone: The read falls 3 residues short of the CDR3 end, and the missing part is taken from the germline J gene. The identical CDR3 is also encoded by other nucleotide sequences in the sample. The chain employs TRBV15 and TRBJ2-5; possibly TRBD1 for D (5 bases). The CDR3 has 13 amino acids. Germline V CDR1 and CDR2: LNHNV, YYDKDF (reference sequence). Between the trimmed V and J ends, which lost 4 bases and 5 bases, there was a span of 11 bases. CDR3 amino acids: CATSITGGETQYF. The sequenced part of the CDR3 DNA is TGTGCCACCAGCATAACAGGTGGGGAGACC.

A note on this clone: The read falls 3 residues short of the CDR3 end, and the missing part is taken from the germline J gene. The V and J genes are TRBV7-6 and TRBJ2-7; 8 bases are a match to TRBD1. With V trimmed by 3 bases and J by 6 bases, 4 bases remained unmatched. Germline V CDR1 and CDR2: SGHVS, FNYEAQ. CDR3 length equals 13 residues. CDR3 loop: CASSFGQGGEQYF. The CDR3 bases that were read are TGTGCCAGCAGCTTCGGACAGGGAGGCGAG.

Turning to this clone: The read halts 3 residues ahead of the CDR3 end, with the missing end drawn from the germline J gene. The J gene is TRBJ2-2, the V gene TRBV7-8; 12 positions match TRBD2. The CDR3 length is 15 residues. V lost 5 bases to trimming and J lost 6 bases; unmatched junction nucleotides: 4. CDR1 and CDR2 (germline): SGHVS, FQNEAQ. CDR3 bases read: TGTGCCAGCAGCATTGGACTAGCGGGGTCCGGGGAG. Translation: CASSIGLAGSGE. The entire CDR3 protein is CASSIGLAGSGELFF.

On this clone itself: Read coverage stops 3 residues before the CDR3 terminus; the germline J gene supplies the remainder. The chain couples TRBV7-8 to TRBJ2-5; 8 bases agree with TRBD1. V gave up 2 bases and J gave up 1 base; unmatched junction bases: 6. The CDR3 has 16 residues. Germline V gene sequence: CDR1 SGHVS, CDR2 FQNEAQ. CDR3 residues: CASSLRQGKGQETQYF. The part of the CDR3 DNA that was read is TGTGCCAGCAGCTTACGACAGGGGAAGGGCCAAGAGACC.

In the case of this clone: Read data end 3 residues before the CDR3 end; the end is taken from the germline J gene. The rearrangement uses TRBV19 and TRBJ2-5; 7 nucleotides match TRBD1. Germline trimming cut 4 bases from V and 2 bases from J; bases unmatched to any gene: 7. Germline CDR1 and CDR2: LNHDA and SQIVND (reference sequence). The CDR3 is 15 residues long. Partial CDR3 DNA: TGTGCCAGTAGTACGTCGGACAGGAGGCAAGAGACC. Translated: CASSTSDRRQET. The whole CDR3 reads CASSTSDRRQETQYF.

On this clone itself: The CDR3 end is not reached by the read, which stops 3 residues before it; the germline J gene fills it in. The V gene is TRBV6-1, the J gene TRBJ1-5; TRBD1 matches at 7 bases. The CDR3 consists of 15 residues. Germline CDR1 and CDR2: MNHNS and SASEGT. Losses at the gene ends were 4 bases for V and 8 bases for J; bases not matched to a gene: 11. The CDR3 DNA, read in part, is TGTGCCAGCAGTGCCGTTAGACAGGGCGGAAAGCCC. This codes for CASSAVRQGGKP. The whole CDR3 protein is CASSAVRQGGKPQHF.

Turning to this clone: The read ends 3 residues early relative to the CDR3; the germline J gene fills the gap. The genes are TRBV28 and TRBJ1-1; weak D call: TRBD1 (5 bases). Trimming took off 10 bases at V and 1 base at J, with 10 bases between the two ends. CDR3 length: 12 amino acids. Germline loops: CDR1 MDHEN, CDR2 SYDVKM. The part of the CDR3 DNA that was read is TGTGCCACCACAGGAGAGAACACTGAA. Its translation is CATTGENTE. In full, the CDR3 reads CATTGENTEAFF.

Note on this clone: The read ends 3 residues early relative to the CDR3; the germline J gene fills the gap. This sequence joins TRBV20-1 and TRBJ2-1; D call uncertain. Germline CDR1 reads DFQATT; CDR2 reads SNEGSKA (reference sequence). Trimming shortened V by 6 bases and J by 8 bases, and 14 bases separated the two germline ends. The CDR3 has 12 amino acids. The CDR3 sequence: CSAPDNNDEQFF. CDR3 bases read: TGCAGTGCGCCTGACAACAACGATGAG.

Remarks on this clone: The missing CDR3 end, 3 residues past where the read stops, is filled in from the germline J gene. The J gene is TRBJ1-6, the V gene TRBV10-3; tentative D call: TRBD1 (6 bases). Germline lookup yields CDR1 ENHRY and CDR2 SYGVKD. CDR3 length: 15 residues. V lost 6 bases and J 7 bases, leaving 16 bases between the germline ends. CDR3 protein: CAIRWGLQRNSPLHF. The part of the CDR3 DNA that was read is TGTGCCATCAGGTGGGGGCTCCAGAGGAATTCACCC.

A note on this clone: Its ends do not fully match the called genes, so a read error is possible. The CDR3 end falls 3 residues outside the read, so it is completed with the germline J gene. The chain links TRBV7-7 to TRBJ2-5; 10 positions match TRBD2. The CDR3 is 14 residues long. Germline CDR1 SSHAT, CDR2 FNYEAQ (reference sequence). Partial CDR3 DNA: TGTGCTAGCAGCTTAGGACTAGCGGAAGAGACC. Encoded protein: CASSLGLAEET. The full CDR3 is CASSLGLAEETQYF.